This is a list of T cell receptor beta chains from one sample in a study of blood T cell repertoires in COVID-19. The method was immunoSEQ multiplex PCR; TCRdb's version includes in-frame clones alone and lacks a portion of them. The sample consists of approximately 150,000 clones, 75% to 85% of them appearing once. The sample was PBMCs or T cells enriched from blood (not recorded which). Receptors originate from a man aged 50 to 60 who had recovered from COVID-19. The CDR3 runs from the conserved cysteine through the conserved F or W. Fields, in order: clone size, J gene, D gene, V gene, CDR3 DNA, CDR3 protein. The D gene is left open where the match is weak. A row's size may be missing; if present it is once, few, many or a size class.

clone_size: NA; j_call: TRBJ1-3; d_call: NA; v_call: TRBV5-1; cdr3_nt: TGCGCCAGCAGCTCGCAAGGGGTGGGAAACACCATATATTTT; cdr3_aa: CASSSQGVGNTIYF
clone_size: NA; j_call: TRBJ1-6; d_call: NA; v_call: TRBV30; cdr3_nt: TGTGCCTGGAGTGTAAGGCAGGGGAACTCCTATAATTCACCCCTCCACTTT; cdr3_aa: CAWSVRQGNSYNSPLHF
clone_size: NA; j_call: TRBJ1-5; d_call: NA; v_call: TRBV2; cdr3_nt: TGTGCCAGCAGTCCGGGGAAAGGCGCCCAGCATTTT; cdr3_aa: CASSPGKGAQHF
clone_size: NA; j_call: TRBJ1-5; d_call: TRBD1; v_call: TRBV2; cdr3_nt: TGTGCCAGCAGTACGGACAGGGCCGTCGGTCAGCCCCAGCATTTT; cdr3_aa: CASSTDRAVGQPQHF
clone_size: NA; j_call: TRBJ2-7; d_call: TRBD1; v_call: TRBV18; cdr3_nt: TGTGCCAGCTCACCAGAGACAGGGCTCTACGAGCAGTACTTC; cdr3_aa: CASSPETGLYEQYF
clone_size: NA; j_call: TRBJ1-2; d_call: NA; v_call: TRBV10-3; cdr3_nt: TGTGCCATCAGCACGGACTTTTATGGCTACACCTTC; cdr3_aa: CAISTDFYGYTF
clone_size: NA; j_call: TRBJ2-4; d_call: TRBD2; v_call: TRBV9; cdr3_nt: TGTGCCAGTGGGACTAGCGGGGGGTTAGCCAAAAACATTCAGTACTTC; cdr3_aa: CASGTSGGLAKNIQYF
clone_size: NA; j_call: TRBJ1-2; d_call: TRBD1; v_call: TRBV6-6; cdr3_nt: TGTGCCAGCACCGCCGGGACAGGGGTTCATGGCTACACCTTC; cdr3_aa: CASTAGTGVHGYTF
clone_size: NA; j_call: TRBJ2-2; d_call: NA; v_call: TRBV7-9; cdr3_nt: TGTTGGGGGCGGAACAACACCGGGGAGCTGTTTTTT; cdr3_aa: CWGRNNTGELFF
clone_size: NA; j_call: TRBJ2-2; d_call: TRBD2; v_call: TRBV11-2; cdr3_nt: TGTGCCAGCACGCGGACTAGCGGGAGAGCGAACACCGGGGAGCTGTTTTTT; cdr3_aa: CASTRTSGRANTGELFF
clone_size: NA; j_call: TRBJ2-5; d_call: TRBD2; v_call: TRBV10-3; cdr3_nt: TGTGCCATCAGTTTAGCGGGGGAACCCCAAGAGACCCAGTACTTC; cdr3_aa: CAISLAGEPQETQYF
clone_size: NA; j_call: TRBJ2-2; d_call: TRBD1; v_call: TRBV5-1; cdr3_nt: TGCGCCAGCAGCTACCAGAACACAGGGGCGGGCGGGGAGCTGTTTTTT; cdr3_aa: CASSYQNTGAGGELFF
clone_size: NA; j_call: TRBJ2-1; d_call: NA; v_call: TRBV18; cdr3_nt: TGTGCCAGCTCACCGAGTTCGCGAGTTCCCACGGCACTAGTAGGCAATGAGCAGTTCTTC; cdr3_aa: CASSPSSRVPTALVGNEQFF
clone_size: NA; j_call: TRBJ1-2; d_call: NA; v_call: TRBV19; cdr3_nt: TGTGCCAGTAGTATACGAGGTGTCGGGCAGGGCCTCTTCTTC; cdr3_aa: CASSIRGVGQGLFF
clone_size: NA; j_call: TRBJ1-4; d_call: TRBD1; v_call: TRBV7-2; cdr3_nt: TGTGCCAGCAGCGCCGACAGGGGTGAAAAACTGTTTTTT; cdr3_aa: CASSADRGEKLFF
clone_size: once; j_call: TRBJ2-7; d_call: TRBD1; v_call: TRBV7-9; cdr3_nt: TGTGCCAGCAGCCCGATGCTAGGACAGGACAACTACGAGCAGTACTTC; cdr3_aa: CASSPMLGQDNYEQYF
clone_size: NA; j_call: TRBJ1-5; d_call: TRBD1; v_call: TRBV7-9; cdr3_nt: TGTGCCAGCAGCTTCGTTCCCGGGACAGCCGCTAGCAATCAGCCCCAGCATTTT; cdr3_aa: CASSFVPGTAASNQPQHF
clone_size: NA; j_call: TRBJ2-6; d_call: NA; v_call: TRBV3-1/TRBV3-2; cdr3_nt: TGTGCCAGCAGCCACTGGAGGGCCCCCGGGTCTGGGGCCAACGTCCTGACTTTC; cdr3_aa: CASSHWRAPGSGANVLTF
clone_size: NA; j_call: TRBJ2-5; d_call: TRBD1; v_call: TRBV9; cdr3_nt: TGTGCCAGCAGCGAGACAGGGACCCAAGAGACCCAGTACTTC; cdr3_aa: CASSETGTQETQYF
clone_size: NA; j_call: TRBJ2-3; d_call: TRBD2; v_call: TRBV3-1/TRBV3-2; cdr3_nt: TGTGCCAGCAGCCAGGCTAGCGGGGGGGCTCGGGCAGATACGCAGTATTTT; cdr3_aa: CASSQASGGARADTQYF
clone_size: NA; j_call: TRBJ1-1; d_call: NA; v_call: TRBV2; cdr3_nt: TGTGCCAGCAGTTTACAGATTAGTAACACTGAAGCTTTCTTT; cdr3_aa: CASSLQISNTEAFF
clone_size: NA; j_call: TRBJ2-7; d_call: TRBD2; v_call: TRBV19; cdr3_nt: TGTGCCAGTAGTATCGGGGGGGGGACCCTTTTTTTC; cdr3_aa: CASSIGGGTLFF
clone_size: few; j_call: TRBJ1-2; d_call: NA; v_call: TRBV29-1; cdr3_nt: TGCAGCGTTGTCGGCGGGTTTGCCTACACCTTC; cdr3_aa: CSVVGGFAYTF